This T cell receptor (beta chain) derives from a study of cytomegalovirus exposure and HLA in healthy donors (dated by TCRdb to about 2017). The study in broad terms: An earlier analysis of 550 to 700 of the donors reported 250 to 300 Gb of sequence data and around 110 million unique TCR beta sequences from some 180 million T cells. Approximately 310 gigabases of sequencing data and 78 million or so unique TCR sequences were included in an early release covering 550 to 800 HLA-typed donors. The genetic ancestry cluster associated with self-reported Caucasian donors included about 84% of the approximately 400 genotyped donors. The study aimed to test whether signatures of past pathogen exposure could be identified by cataloging public T cell receptors. Using immunosequencing, the study profiled T cell repertoires from 640 or so subjects and related those repertoires to cytomegalovirus serostatus. In addition to the first cohort of approximately 650 subjects, a separate validation cohort of about 120 different subjects was used. High-throughput TCR immunosequencing, statistical association of individual TCRs with disease status, and machine learning were combined to predict cytomegalovirus infection status. In a later analysis, previously published TCR beta repertoires from about 640 donors were re-analyzed and high-resolution HLA genotyping was added so that TCR occurrence patterns could be studied. In the later analysis, no new phenotypic data were used to find candidate immune exposures; instead, reliance was placed on TCR beta sequences and their occurrence across donors. To decide whether each TCR beta V gene segment behaved as functional or pseudogenic, an earlier analysis of 587 of the donors relied on high-throughput TCR beta sequencing. Donor age, sex, ethnicity and CMV serostatus were compiled alongside the repertoire data. Genome-wide SNP genotypes for about three fifths of the roughly 700 donors were used in a later genetic analysis, which treated that subset as a discovery cohort. Every discovery cohort repertoire had been produced on one sequencing platform. HLA typing included class I and class II loci at four-digit resolution. Typing coverage differed by locus: A, B, C, DRB1 and DQB1 were typed in about 629-630 donors, DQA1 in 522, DPA1 in some 570, and DPB1 in 450 to 480. Because of strong linkage in the cohort, five DR-DQ haplotypes were treated as single units for association and clustering. On average, about 200,000 unique TCR beta nucleotide sequences were sequenced per donor among roughly 430 genotyped donors of the cohort, with 15% to 20% of those sequences being non-productive.

Broader findings and caveats from the paper: According to a later genetic analysis, donors in an Asian-associated ancestry cluster had fewer N-insertions in productive TCRs than the approximately 630-donor mean. Presence/absence analyses assumed roughly uniform sequencing depth across donors, an assumption that may not hold. Because HLA typing was missing for some donors at each locus, association tests included only the typed subset. Linkage disequilibrium might explain the correlated functional status among segregating V segments, but an unknown experimental factor could not be ruled out. In an earlier analysis of around 600 of the donors, most TCR beta V segments appeared in productive rearrangements about 87% or about 30% of the time, broadly matching IMGT annotations. Most TCR sequences were observed very rarely across donors, whereas some public TCRs were present in many individuals. The authors suggested that the approach could potentially be generalized to other disease states and immunological phenotypes. According to a later analysis, TCR association rates differed among HLA loci, with DRB1 alleles showing the most associated TCRs and HLA-C alleles showing the fewest. The cohort was sequenced for TCR beta chains only, and without alpha or paired-chain data the features that could be detected were limited. In a later analysis, some 18,000 TCR beta sequences were associated with specific HLA alleles at a false discovery rate of 0.05. The study gave a list of under 200 TCR beta chains associated with cytomegalovirus. In a later analysis, most CMV-associated TCR beta chains were found to appear HLA-restricted, with HLA associations seemingly driven largely by CMV exposure. A cluster of highly shared sequence variants was judged likely to represent a technical artifact of the sequencing pipeline. CMV serostatus was the only immune exposure information available for the cohort. In a later analysis, HLA-associated TCR beta chains showed more clonal expansion and lower generation probabilities than non-associated chains that were equally common. An association between a missense DCLRE1C variant and V-gene and J-gene trimming of TCR beta chains was found in a later genetic analysis and replicated in an independent cohort. The 87-base-pair reads could not distinguish some IMGT-functional V segments, including TRBV6-2 and TRBV6-3, so those segments were excluded. In vitro tests confirmed that a few of the cytomegalovirus-associated TCR beta chains recognize cytomegalovirus antigens. A further reported finding was that TCR beta sequences accurately predicted the HLA-A and HLA-B alleles for most subjects in the first cohort. According to a later analysis, parvovirus B19, influenza, CMV and Epstein-Barr virus appeared linked to several top co-occurrence clusters. The classifier was reported to diagnose cytomegalovirus status with high specificity and sensitivity in both the original cohort and the validation cohort. When HLA alleles, especially DR and DQ, strongly co-occurred, attributing TCR associations to individual alleles was difficult. Because counts were too low, roughly 16 rarely observed V segments, including chromosome 9 orphons, were excluded from the earlier analysis of 587 of the donors.

Library generation was performed with the immunoSEQ multiplex PCR assay. The multiplex PCR relied on a mix of 60 forward primers for TCR Vbeta segments and 13 reverse primers for TCR Jbeta segments. Amplification of the CDR3 region of rearranged TCR beta genes was performed with a multiplex PCR assay on genomic DNA. The Illumina HiSeq System was used to sequence the amplified TCR beta libraries as 87-base-pair reads. On the authors' methods: In a later analysis, about 80 million unique TCR beta chains were counted across the approximately 670 repertoires, and around 10 million of these chains were shared by at least two donors. Raw reads were error-corrected and collapsed into unique sequences with a nearest-neighbor algorithm that merged closely related sequences to remove PCR and sequencing errors. V, D and J gene segments were assigned by aligning CDR3 sequences to IMGT reference sequences. For a sequence to be retained, a match of at least six nucleotides to both a V gene segment and a J gene segment was required. A rearrangement was called productive if the CDR3 had no stop codons and remained in frame with V and J, and every other rearrangement was called non-productive. Following IMGT convention, CDR3 was defined as the stretch from the second conserved V-encoded cysteine up to the conserved J-encoded phenylalanine. In an earlier analysis of more than 550 of the donors, sequences lacking an unambiguous match to a single V gene segment were excluded. An earlier analysis of several hundred of the donors called V segments functional above 56.7% productive rearrangements and segregating when the between-donor standard deviation exceeded 5%. A statistical classification framework was developed to diagnose cytomegalovirus status using the catalog of TCR beta chain sequences. A later analysis assigned V and J genes by comparing TCR nucleotide sequences with IMGT/GENE-DB human TR gene sequences. In a later analysis, CDR3 sequences and most-parsimonious VDJ recombination scenarios were assigned using the TCRdist pipeline. In a later analysis, every TCR beta chain was defined by the combination of its CDR3 amino acid sequence and its V-gene family, and reads without a unique V-gene family were dropped. To address suspected cross-contamination and a sequencing artifact, a later analysis removed a few hundred highly shared, low-generation-probability nucleotide sequences. A later analysis calculated a clonal expansion index for each public chain from normalized within-repertoire ranks of inferred template counts. Generation probabilities in a later analysis came from a VDJ recombination model fitted to out-of-frame rearrangements, and those results were checked against IGoR. In a later analysis, TCR-TCR, TCR-HLA and TCR-CMV co-occurrence was scored with hypergeometric tests, and a repertoire-size bias correction was applied to TCR pairs. False discovery rates were estimated in a later analysis by permuting HLA or CMV assignments 20 times. In a later analysis, co-occurring TCRs were grouped with DBSCAN, and TCRdist sequence similarity was added when clustering was performed within HLA-allele-positive subsets. Repertoires with fewer than 30,000 or more than 120,000 public chains were left out of co-occurrence clustering, as were five repertoires with anomalous nucleotide sharing. The source is immuneACCESS, and TCRdb retained only in-frame sequences with V and J called. Part of the clones is not carried over; for the studies checked, unresolved V genes explain less than half of this, and the remainder is unexplained. V, J and clone size reflect that table, while D and trimming were determined from the DNA. The data table for this sample lists 100,000 to 150,000 clones. The leading ten clones occupy approximately 2% of the sample.

For this clone: What antigen it recognizes has not been identified.

CDR1 and CDR2 are drawn from the germline V gene: SGHRS, YFSETQ. At the junction V is shortened by 4 bases and J by 2 bases, with 11 bases in between. The CDR3, cysteine through phenylalanine, is 14 amino acids long. Only CDR3 DNA remains: 42 bases, in frame from the first base. The cohort comprised 666 healthy bone marrow donors. All cohort members were sampled while nominally healthy, although unrecorded immune exposures were likely present. The donor was CMV seronegative and belonged to the group of more than 300 seronegative cohort members. A peripheral blood sample was collected from each donor, and TCR beta sequencing was performed on peripheral blood mononuclear cells. Genomic DNA extraction from the blood cell samples was performed with the Qiagen DNeasy Blood Extraction Kit.

The rearrangement joined TRBV5-1 to TRBJ2-3; possibly the D gene is TRBD1, per 6 matching bases. The origin of this receptor is a man in his forties in good health and CMV-seronegative. Sequenced sample: PBMCs. This receptor has the CDR3 CASSDRRFTDTQYF. The DNA sequence reads TGCGCCAGCAGCGACAGGAGATTCACAGATACGCAGTATTTT.